What follows is one TCR beta chain and its context. The authors carried out high-throughput sequencing of TCR beta. They applied it to CD8+ and CD4+ T cells obtained from blood. The Susac syndrome patients fit the recently defined diagnostic criteria for definite or probable disease. CDR1 and CDR2 from the germline V gene are MNHEY and SVGEGT. V was clipped by 7 bases and J by 3 bases, with 19 bases between them. This CDR3 region has 16 residues. The record originates from a study of CD8 T cells in Susac syndrome. Whole-study context: Treatment at blood withdrawal was none, corticosteroids, or intravenous immunoglobulin alone in Susac syndrome patients.

An amount of RNA that ranged from about 0.45 to 1 ug was reverse transcribed with random hexamers. TCRdb reprocessed the immunoSEQ multiplex PCR reads via MiXCR and lists one record per CDR3 protein. This sample yields some 200,000 distinct CDR3 sequences, of which nearly 97% are seen a single time; 0.098% belongs to the top ten. The chain is built from TRBV6-2 or TRBV6-3 and TRBJ1-5; no clear D. The TCR originated in a human donor with Susac syndrome. Sequenced: CD4+ T cells from PBMCs. CDR3 bases: TGTGCCAGCAATCAAGGAACAGCCTATTTCAATCAGCCCCAGCATTTT. Translated, it gives CASNQGTAYFNQPQHF.